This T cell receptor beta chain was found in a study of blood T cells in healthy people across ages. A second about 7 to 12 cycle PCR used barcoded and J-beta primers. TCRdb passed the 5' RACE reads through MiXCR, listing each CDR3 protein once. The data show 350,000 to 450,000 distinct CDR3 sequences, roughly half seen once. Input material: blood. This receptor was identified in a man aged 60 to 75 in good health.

The CDR3 nucleotides are TGCAGTGCTAGCCGGGGGGGTCGGAACAACGAGCAGTACTTC. Translating gives CSASRGGRNNEQYF. The chain combines TRBV20-1 with TRBJ2-5, with 8 bases aligning to TRBD2. The DNA end is a closer match to TRBJ2-7, so the J assignment may be wrong. Germline V gene sequence: CDR1 DFQATT, CDR2 SNEGSKA (reference sequence). The CDR3 contains 14 residues.